This TCR beta chain was sequenced during a study of blood T cells in healthy people across ages. A second PCR of roughly 6 to 12 cycles used a sample-barcoded 5' primer and a J-beta primer mix. With 12 random nucleotides, a template-switch adaptor tagged each individual cDNA molecule. TCRdb recomputed calls from the 5' RACE reads with MiXCR, one row per CDR3 protein. The table records roughly 700,000 distinct CDR3 sequences, approximately 50% of them present only once. The CDR3 has 15 residues. CDR1 and CDR2 (germline): SGDLS, YYNGEE. V trimming: 2 bases; J trimming: 7 bases; junction bases outside the gene matches: 11.

This clonotype was sampled from a woman in her sixties in good health. Sequencing was performed on blood. The V gene is TRBV9, the J gene TRBJ2-7; 8 positions match TRBD2. CDR3 sequence (DNA): TGTGCCAGCAGCGTCAGCGGGAGCGTTACCAATGAGCAGTACTTC. Encoded protein: CASSVSGSVTNEQYF.